This T cell receptor (beta chain) was recovered during a study of shared clonotypes between healthy human individuals. Across the study: A donor's plate count was three for CD4 naive and three for CD4 memory; CD8 naive had two and CD8 memory one. Findings and limits, study-wide: As a rule, naive subsets had a larger estimated richness than memory subsets. Clonotype sharing across a few donors was observed for about 4.8% of naive CD4 clonotypes.

There are 14 residues in the CDR3. Details on this clone: Its antigen remains unknown.

Clones were read by immunoSEQ multiplex PCR, and TCRdb kept only the in-frame ones, dropping some. The sample lists millions of clones, around 90% occurring once. The TCR comes from a man between 18 and 35 years old in good health. V and J are TRBV12-2 and TRBJ2-7; no DNA check was done on the table's D call, TRBD2. TRBV12-2 constitutes a pseudogene. Sequenced material: naive CD4+ T cells sorted from blood. The sample's subset: CD45RA+ positively selected. The chain's CDR3 is CASRVLSGSYEQYF. CDR3 nucleotides: TGTGCAAGTCGCGTACTTAGCGGCTCCTACGAGCAGTACTTC.